The 28 T cell receptor beta chains reported below all come from one sample, sequenced in a study of PD-L1 blockade in urothelial cancer. Sequenced by immunoSEQ multiplex PCR; TCRdb stores in-frame clones only, minus some. The data hold some 49,000 clones, with around nine tenths observed a single time. The sequencing used PBMCs, collected around atezolizumab (anti-PD-L1) treatment. The receptors derive from a man between 60 and 70 years old with urothelial cancer.

This clone was seen once. The chain employs TRBV7-2 and TRBJ2-3, with 7 bases that match TRBD2. V lost 5 bases, J lost 2 bases, and 16 bases stayed unmatched. The germline V gene has CDR1 SGHTA and CDR2 FQGNSA. The CDR3 runs to 18 residues. CDR3 DNA sequence: TGTGCCAGCAGCCCCACGGCTAGCGGAAACTCAATCACAGATACGCAGTATTTT. It is translated as CASSPTASGNSITDTQYF. Full variable domain (missing parts from reference TRBV7-2 and TRBJ2-3): GAGVSQSPSNKVTEKGKDVELRCDPISGHTALYWYRQSLGQGLEFLIYFQGNSAPDKSGLPSDRFSAERTGGSVSTLTIQRTQQEDSAVYLCASSPTASGNSITDTQYFGPGTRLTVL.

This clone was detected a few times. The junction does not match germline at one end; this may be a read error. The chain employs TRBV7-7 and TRBJ2-3; 11 positions match TRBD2. Germline CDR1 is SSHAT and CDR2 is FNYEAQ (reference sequence). CDR3 length: 15 residues. The DNA of the CDR3 is TGTGCTAGCAGCATGGGACTAGCGGACACAGATACGCAGTATTTT. This translates into CASSMGLADTDTQYF.

The chain joins TRBV7-8 to TRBJ1-4; D is ambiguous. CDR1 SGHVS and CDR2 FQNEAQ come from the germline V gene. The CDR3 sequence is 17 residues long. The V gene lost 1 base and the J gene lost 0 bases, with 12 bases spanning the gap. The CDR3: CASSLVPAGSTNEKLFF. The CDR3 bases are TGTGCCAGCAGCTTAGTACCCGCAGGCTCAACTAATGAAAAACTGTTTTTT.

V and J are TRBV19 and TRBJ2-4; perhaps TRBD1 as D (6 bases). V lost 2 bases to trimming and J lost 1 base, with 15 bases between them. Germline-derived CDR1 and CDR2 are LNHDA and SQIVND (reference sequence). This CDR3 has 17 residues. The CDR3 region has the DNA TGTGCCAGTAGTATAATCAGGGGAAGAAGGGCCAAAAACATTCAGTACTTC. This codes for CASSIIRGRRAKNIQYF.

This clone has only one observation. This chain links TRBV25-1 with TRBJ1-3; D gene unclear. V lost 4 bases and J 0 bases, leaving 16 bases between the germline ends. Germline V CDR1 and CDR2: MGHDK, SYGVNS. The CDR3 sequence is 17 residues long. CDR3 in DNA: TGTGCCAGCAGTGGCCTTACGGACTCGTACTCTGGAAACACCATATATTTT. It yields the protein CASSGLTDSYSGNTIYF.

The rearrangement links TRBV19 to TRBJ1-2, with 8 bases matching TRBD1. The CDR3 totals 15 residues. V gave up 3 bases and J gave up 4 bases; unmatched junction bases: 7. CDR1 and CDR2 from the germline V gene are LNHDA and SQIVND (reference sequence). The CDR3 sequence: CASSIWTGRPYGYTF. CDR3 coding DNA: TGTGCCAGTAGTATCTGGACAGGGCGCCCCTATGGCTACACCTTC.

V usage is TRBV6-5 and J usage is TRBJ1-1; D is uncertain. Germline CDR1 reads MNHEY; CDR2 reads SVGAGI. The CDR3 is made up of 13 amino acids. Deletions cut 8 bases from V and 1 base from J, with 11 bases between. CDR3 amino acids: CASLPHENTEAFF. In nucleotides, the CDR3 is TGTGCCAGCCTCCCACACGAGAACACTGAAGCTTTCTTT.

In this sample, this clone turned up once. The rearrangement uses TRBV6-5 and TRBJ1-5, with D unresolved. CDR1 and CDR2 from the germline V gene are MNHEY and SVGAGI. The CDR3 loop spans 13 amino acids. Trimming left V 2 bases short and J 2 bases short, with 4 bases between. In DNA, the CDR3 is TGTGCCAGCAGTTACGGCCGCAATCAGCCCCAGCATTTT. Residues: CASSYGRNQPQHF.

The gene calls are TRBV7-9 and TRBJ1-4; 7 positions match TRBD1. The V segment lost 0 bases and the J segment 8 bases; nucleotides outside the gene matches: 6. The CDR3 is 15 amino acids. Germline CDR1 is SEHNR and CDR2 is FQNEAQ (reference sequence). DNA for the CDR3: TGTGCCAGCAGCTTAGCTAGGGGGCCTGAGGAAAAACTGTTTTTT. Translating it yields CASSLARGPEEKLFF. Complete variable domain (other parts from reference TRBV7-9 and TRBJ1-4): DTGVSQNPRHKITKRGQNVTFRCDPISEHNRLYWYRQTLGQGPEFLTYFQNEAQLEKSRLLSDRFSAERPKGSFSTLEIQRTEQGDSAMYLCASSLARGPEEKLFFGSGTQLSVL.

V and J are TRBV7-2 and TRBJ2-3; no clear D gene. V was pared by 2 bases and J by 0 bases, with 12 bases between. CDR1 is SGHTA and CDR2 is FQGNSA in the germline V gene. The CDR3 contains 16 residues. The CDR3 protein is CASSLSSSTSTDTQYF. As DNA, the CDR3 is TGTGCCAGCAGCTTATCCTCCTCCACTAGCACAGATACGCAGTATTTT.

This clone was observed a single time. The rearrangement joins TRBV5-6 to TRBJ2-5; perhaps TRBD1 as D (5 bases). CDR3 length: 14 residues. Germline CDR1 and CDR2: SGHDT and YYEEEE. The ends were cut back, 2 bases at V and 5 bases at J, with 13 bases in the middle. The CDR3 coding sequence is TGTGCCAGCAGCTTCAGGGCCAGCGCGGAGACCCAGTACTTC. Amino acid sequence: CASSFRASAETQYF.

The chain combines TRBV5-5 with TRBJ2-3; 12 bases align to TRBD2. CDR3 length: 14 amino acids. Germline V gene lookup returns CDR1 SGHKS and CDR2 YYEKEE (reference sequence). The ends lost 5 bases at V and 5 bases at J; junction bases unmatched: 3. The CDR3 region has the DNA TGTGCCAGCAGTTTGACTAGCGGGGGAGATACGCAGTATTTT. Translation: CASSLTSGGDTQYF.

This clone was seen a few times. This chain links TRBV19 with TRBJ1-6; 10 bases are a match to TRBD1. CDR3 size: 14 residues. V trimming: 7 bases; J trimming: 8 bases; junction bases outside the gene matches: 5. Germline V CDR1 and CDR2: LNHDA, SQIVND (reference sequence). CDR3 protein: CASTRDRGDSPLHF. CDR3 sequence (DNA): TGTGCCAGTACCCGGGACAGGGGAGATTCACCCCTCCACTTT.

This clone appeared once. The V call is TRBV6-1, the J call TRBJ2-1; 12 nucleotides align to TRBD1. The CDR3 length is 15 residues. V lost 6 bases and J lost 8; bases outside the gene matches: 8. Germline lookup yields CDR1 MNHNS and CDR2 SASEGT. The CDR3 region is CASRDGGTGGYEQFF. The CDR3 nucleotides are TGTGCCAGCAGGGATGGGGGGACAGGGGGCTATGAGCAGTTCTTC.

The CDR3 sequence: CASSLPGQRYEQYF. In DNA, the CDR3 is TGTGCCAGCAGCTTACCGGGACAGCGCTACGAGCAGTACTTC. The chain carries TRBV5-8 and TRBJ2-7; 7 positions agree with TRBD1. The V segment lost 2 bases and the J segment 3 bases; nucleotides outside the gene matches: 5. Germline lookup yields CDR1 SGHTS and CDR2 YDEGEE. The CDR3 is 14 residues long.

This sequence joins TRBV7-3 and TRBJ2-3, with 8 bases identical to TRBD2. The CDR3 loop spans 15 amino acids. The germline gives CDR1 SGHTA, CDR2 FQGTGA. V gave up 5 bases and J gave up 6 bases; unmatched junction bases: 10. CDR3 DNA sequence: TGTGCCAGCAGCGCACTCGGGGGGGCGGGGGATACGCAGTATTTT. It codes for CASSALGGAGDTQYF.

The chain uses TRBV27 and TRBJ2-3, with 9 bases aligning to TRBD1. The length of the CDR3 is 12 residues. V gave up 11 bases and J gave up 3 bases; unmatched junction bases: 3. CDR1 and CDR2 (germline): MNHEY, SMNVEV (reference sequence). CDR3 DNA: TGTGCCCCCGGGACAGGGACAGATACGCAGTATTTT. Amino acid sequence: CAPGTGTDTQYF.

In its sample, this clone was seen once. J is TRBJ2-4 and V is TRBV2; 7 bases are a match to TRBD2. Germline-derived CDR1 and CDR2 are SNHLY and FYNNEI. Trimming removed 3 bases from V and 0 bases from J; junction bases left unmatched: 5. The CDR3 sequence is 16 residues long. CDR3 DNA: TGTGCCAGCAGTGAGGGGCTAGCGGTAGCCAAAAACATTCAGTACTTC. Its translation: CASSEGLAVAKNIQYF.

CDR3 sequence: CASSSPGLWGYTF. In DNA form, the CDR3 reads TGTGCCAGCAGTTCTCCGGGACTGTGGGGCTACACCTTC. This sequence joins TRBV28 and TRBJ1-2, with a tentative D call TRBD1 (5 bases). The V end lost 4 bases, the J end lost 8 bases, and 14 bases lay between the germline ends. In germline, CDR1 is MDHEN, CDR2 SYDVKM. CDR3 length: 13 amino acids.

The genes are TRBV5-4 and TRBJ1-6; perhaps TRBD1 as D (5 bases). The germline V gene encodes CDR1 SGHNT and CDR2 YYREEE (reference sequence). This CDR3 comprises 14 residues. The germline V and J ends were trimmed by 6 bases and 4 bases, with 11 bases remaining between them. The CDR3 protein is CASTQGRYNSPLHF. The CDR3 bases are TGTGCCAGCACTCAGGGCAGATATAATTCACCCCTCCACTTT.

This chain links TRBV6-1 with TRBJ2-3, with D unresolved. The CDR3 spans 15 residues. V lost 3 bases and J lost 0, with 10 bases in between. Germline V lookup: CDR1 MNHNS, CDR2 SASEGT. CDR3 protein: CASSDWARSTDTQYF. The CDR3 coding sequence is TGTGCCAGCAGTGATTGGGCCAGAAGCACAGATACGCAGTATTTT.

This chain links TRBV29-1 with TRBJ2-7; TRBD1 agrees at 9 bases. The CDR3 has 15 residues. Germline V gives CDR1 SQVTM, CDR2 ANQGSEA. V trimming: 7 bases; J trimming: 0 bases; junction bases outside the gene matches: 10. In nucleotides, the CDR3 is TGCAGCGACCCTCGCCGGGACAGGGCCTCCTACGAGCAGTACTTC. As protein: CSDPRRDRASYEQYF.

This clone appeared once. This chain uses TRBV19 with TRBJ1-5, with D possibly TRBD1 on 6 matching bases. This CDR3 has 15 amino acids. The V gene lost 7 bases and the J gene lost 7 bases, with 20 bases spanning the gap. Germline V gene sequence: CDR1 LNHDA, CDR2 SQIVND (reference sequence). The chain's CDR3 is CASTPRGGARQPQHF. The DNA of the CDR3 is TGTGCCAGTACCCCTCGGGGGGGCGCCCGGCAGCCCCAGCATTTT.

This clone showed up just a few times. The sample holds other DNA sequences that translate to the same CDR3. This chain uses TRBV10-2 with TRBJ1-3; perhaps TRBD1 as D (5 bases). The CDR3 runs to 15 residues. Germline CDR1 and CDR2: WSHSY and SAAADI. V was cut by 3 bases and J by 0 bases, with 9 bases left in between. CDR3 sequence: CASSDWGLSGNTIYF. The CDR3, as DNA: TGCGCCAGCAGTGACTGGGGCCTCTCTGGAAACACCATATATTTT.

The gene calls are TRBV4-1 and TRBJ1-2, with D possibly matching TRBD1 (6 bases). The length of the CDR3 is 18 residues. In germline, CDR1 is MGHRA, CDR2 YSYEKL. Trimming took 1 base from V and 1 from J, leaving 19 bases between them. CDR3 DNA sequence: TGCGCCAGCAGCCAAGGGGGGCTTGAAGTCCCCTATAACTATGGCTACACCTTC. This translates into CASSQGGLEVPYNYGYTF.

The chain carries TRBV11-1 and TRBJ2-7, with D hard to call. This CDR3 spans 14 amino acids. The germline V and J ends were trimmed by 1 base and 0 bases, with 7 bases remaining between them. Germline V gene sequence: CDR1 SGHAT, CDR2 FQDESV (reference sequence). The CDR3 protein is CASSLDGSSYEQYF. The CDR3 coding sequence is TGTGCCAGCAGCTTAGATGGCAGCTCCTACGAGCAGTACTTC.

The chain joins TRBV5-1 to TRBJ2-1; 9 nucleotides line up with TRBD2. CDR3 length: 16 amino acids. Germline values: CDR1 SGHRS, CDR2 YFSETQ. The trim removed 1 base at V and 10 bases at J, leaving 12 bases unmatched. The CDR3 loop reads CASSLYLASGAPEQFF. The CDR3 DNA follows: TGCGCCAGCAGCTTGTATTTGGCTAGCGGGGCCCCAGAGCAGTTCTTC. The complete variable domain, with remaining parts taken from reference TRBV5-1 and TRBJ2-1, reads KAGVTQTPRYLIKTRGQQVTLSCSPISGHRSVSWYQQTPGQGLQFLFEYFSETQRNKGNFPGRFSGRQFSNSRSEMNVSTLELGDSALYLCASSLYLASGAPEQFFGPGTRLTVL.

V gene TRBV11-2 combines with J gene TRBJ2-7, with D maybe TRBD2 (6 bases). V was clipped by 4 bases and J by 7 bases, with 14 bases between them. The V gene's germline CDR1 is SGHAT and CDR2 FQNNGV. CDR3 length equals 13 residues. This CDR3 is CASSSMHGGEQYF. As DNA, the CDR3 is TGTGCCAGCAGCTCGATGCACGGAGGGGAGCAGTACTTC.